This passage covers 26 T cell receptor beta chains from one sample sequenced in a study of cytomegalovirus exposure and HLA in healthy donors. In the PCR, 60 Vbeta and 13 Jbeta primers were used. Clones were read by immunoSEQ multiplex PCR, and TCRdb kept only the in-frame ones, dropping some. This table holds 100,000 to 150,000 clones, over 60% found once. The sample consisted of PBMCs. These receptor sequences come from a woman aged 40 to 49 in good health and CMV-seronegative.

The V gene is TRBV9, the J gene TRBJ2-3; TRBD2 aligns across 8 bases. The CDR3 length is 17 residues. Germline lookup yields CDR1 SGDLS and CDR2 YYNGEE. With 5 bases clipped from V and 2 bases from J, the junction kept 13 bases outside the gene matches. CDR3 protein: CASSRGPWREDTDTQYF. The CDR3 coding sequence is TGTGCCAGCAGTCGTGGGCCGTGGCGGGAGGACACAGATACGCAGTATTTT.

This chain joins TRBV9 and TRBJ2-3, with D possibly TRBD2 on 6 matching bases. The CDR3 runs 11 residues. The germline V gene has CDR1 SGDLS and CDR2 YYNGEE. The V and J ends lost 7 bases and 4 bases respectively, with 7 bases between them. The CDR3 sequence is CASGRSDTQYF. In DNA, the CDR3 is TGTGCCAGCGGGAGGTCAGATACGCAGTATTTT.

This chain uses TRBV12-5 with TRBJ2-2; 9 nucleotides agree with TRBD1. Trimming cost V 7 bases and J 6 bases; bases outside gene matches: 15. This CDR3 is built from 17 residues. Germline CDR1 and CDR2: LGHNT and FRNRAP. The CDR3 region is CASAITINRGHAGELFF. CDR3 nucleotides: TGTGCTAGTGCCATTACTATTAACAGGGGGCACGCCGGGGAGCTGTTTTTT.

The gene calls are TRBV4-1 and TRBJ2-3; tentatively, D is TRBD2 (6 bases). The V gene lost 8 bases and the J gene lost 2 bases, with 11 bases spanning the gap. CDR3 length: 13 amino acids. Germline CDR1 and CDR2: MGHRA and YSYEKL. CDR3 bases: TGCGCCAGCCGGGAGCGGTTCACAGATACGCAGTATTTT. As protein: CASRERFTDTQYF.

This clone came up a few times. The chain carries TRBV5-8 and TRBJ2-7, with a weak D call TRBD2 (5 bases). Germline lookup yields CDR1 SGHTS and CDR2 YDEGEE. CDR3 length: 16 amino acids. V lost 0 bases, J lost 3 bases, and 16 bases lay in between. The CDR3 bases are TGTGCCAGCAGCTTGGCCATGCGGAGGATAGACTACGAGCAGTACTTC. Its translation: CASSLAMRRIDYEQYF. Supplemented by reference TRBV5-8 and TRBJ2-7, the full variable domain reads EAGVTQSPTHLIKTRGQQATLRCSPISGHTSVYWYQQALGLGLQFLLWYDEGEERNRGNFPPRFSGRQFPNYSSELNVNALELEDSALYLCASSLAMRRIDYEQYFGPGTRLTVT.

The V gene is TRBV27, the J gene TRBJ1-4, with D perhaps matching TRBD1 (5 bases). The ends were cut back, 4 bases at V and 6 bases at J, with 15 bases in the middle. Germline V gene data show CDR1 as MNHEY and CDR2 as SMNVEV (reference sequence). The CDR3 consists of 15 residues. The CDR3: CASSYTLGGHEKLFF. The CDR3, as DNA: TGTGCCAGCAGTTATACCCTGGGGGGTCATGAAAAACTGTTTTTT.

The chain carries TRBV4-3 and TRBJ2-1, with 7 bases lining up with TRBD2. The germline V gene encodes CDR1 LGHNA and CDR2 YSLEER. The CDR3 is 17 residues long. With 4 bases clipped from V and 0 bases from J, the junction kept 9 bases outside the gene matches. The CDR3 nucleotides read TGCGCCAGCAGCCCACACCTAGCGGAGAGCTCCTACAATGAGCAGTTCTTC. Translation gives CASSPHLAESSYNEQFF.

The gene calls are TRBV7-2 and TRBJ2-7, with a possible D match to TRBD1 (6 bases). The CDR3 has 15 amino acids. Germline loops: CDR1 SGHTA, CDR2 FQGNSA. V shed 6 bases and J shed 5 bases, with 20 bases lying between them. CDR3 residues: CASSYTSAQGNEQYF. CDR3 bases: TGTGCCAGCAGTTATACCTCGGCCCAGGGGAACGAGCAGTACTTC.

The CDR3 loop reads CASRPEAYTIYF. DNA of the CDR3: TGTGCCAGCAGACCCGAGGCGTACACCATATATTTT. V and J are TRBV7-9 and TRBJ1-3, with unresolved D. Germline CDR1 SEHNR, CDR2 FQNEAQ (reference sequence). The CDR3 runs to 12 residues. V lost 6 bases to trimming and J lost 8 bases, with 11 bases between them.

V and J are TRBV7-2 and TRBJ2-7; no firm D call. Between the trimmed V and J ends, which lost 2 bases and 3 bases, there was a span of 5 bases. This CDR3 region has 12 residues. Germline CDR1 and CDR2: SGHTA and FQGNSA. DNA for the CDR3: TGTGCCAGCAGCTTAACAAACTACGAGCAGTACTTC. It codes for CASSLTNYEQYF.

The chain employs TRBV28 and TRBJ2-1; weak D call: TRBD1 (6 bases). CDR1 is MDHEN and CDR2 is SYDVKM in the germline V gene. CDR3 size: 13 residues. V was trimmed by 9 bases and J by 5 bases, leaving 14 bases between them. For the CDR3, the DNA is TGTGCCAGTAGAGTGGGGGCCAACAATGAGCAGTTCTTC. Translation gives CASRVGANNEQFF.

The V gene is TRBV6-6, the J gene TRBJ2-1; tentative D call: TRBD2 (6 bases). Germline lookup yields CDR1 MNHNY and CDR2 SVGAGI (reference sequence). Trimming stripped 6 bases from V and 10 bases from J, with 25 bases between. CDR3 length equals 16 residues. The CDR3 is CASRPPREQASREQFF. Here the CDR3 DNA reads TGTGCCAGCAGACCCCCTCGGGAGCAGGCATCCCGGGAGCAGTTCTTC.

The CDR3 DNA follows: TGTGCCAGCAGCCCGTCACACGTCTACGAGCAGTACTTC. Encoded protein: CASSPSHVYEQYF. V usage is TRBV5-5 and J usage is TRBJ2-7; D gene uncertain. Germline-derived CDR1 and CDR2 are SGHKS and YYEKEE (reference sequence). CDR3 size: 13 residues. V was pared by 4 bases and J by 3 bases, with 11 bases between.

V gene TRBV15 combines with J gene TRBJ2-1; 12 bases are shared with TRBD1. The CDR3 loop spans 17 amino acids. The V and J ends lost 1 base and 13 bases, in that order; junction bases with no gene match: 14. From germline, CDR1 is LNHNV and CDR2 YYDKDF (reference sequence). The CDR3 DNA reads TGTGCCACCAGCAGAGGGGACAGGGGGCATGGGGGAGTCGGCCAGTTCTTC. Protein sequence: CATSRGDRGHGGVGQFF.

The CDR3 reads CASSEQGRTYEQYF. CDR3 DNA: TGTGCCAGCAGTGAACAGGGGCGAACCTACGAGCAGTACTTC. This chain uses TRBV2 with TRBJ2-5; TRBD1 might be the D (6 bases). The better agreement between TRBJ2-7 and the DNA end casts doubt on the J call. This CDR3 spans 14 amino acids. Per the germline V gene, CDR1 is SNHLY and CDR2 is FYNNEI.

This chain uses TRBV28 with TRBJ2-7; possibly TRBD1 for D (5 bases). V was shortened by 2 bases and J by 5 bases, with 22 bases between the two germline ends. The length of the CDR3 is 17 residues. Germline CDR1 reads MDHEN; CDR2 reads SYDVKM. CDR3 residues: CASSLKMWGQGFHEQYF. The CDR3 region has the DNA TGTGCCAGCAGTTTAAAAATGTGGGGCCAAGGGTTCCACGAGCAGTACTTC.

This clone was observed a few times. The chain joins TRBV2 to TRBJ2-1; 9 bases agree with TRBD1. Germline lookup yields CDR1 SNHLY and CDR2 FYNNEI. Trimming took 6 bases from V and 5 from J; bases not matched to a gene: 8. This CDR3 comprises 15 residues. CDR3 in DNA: TGTGCCAGCAGGGCGACAGGGGGTTCTAACAATGAGCAGTTCTTC. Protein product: CASRATGGSNNEQFF.

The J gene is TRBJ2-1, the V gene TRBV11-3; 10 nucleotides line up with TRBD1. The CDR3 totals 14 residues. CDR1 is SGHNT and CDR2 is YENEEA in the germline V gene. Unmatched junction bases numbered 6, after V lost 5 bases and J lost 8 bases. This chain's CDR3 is CASSSRDRGYEQFF. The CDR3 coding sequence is TGTGCCAGCAGCAGCCGGGACAGGGGTTATGAGCAGTTCTTC.

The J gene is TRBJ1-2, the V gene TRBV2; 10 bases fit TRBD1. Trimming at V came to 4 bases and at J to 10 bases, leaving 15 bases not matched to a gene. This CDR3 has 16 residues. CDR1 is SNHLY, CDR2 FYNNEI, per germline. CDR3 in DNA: TGTGCCAGCAGTGTTATCCCGACAGGGGGCGAAGCTCTCTACACCTTC. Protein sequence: CASSVIPTGGEALYTF.

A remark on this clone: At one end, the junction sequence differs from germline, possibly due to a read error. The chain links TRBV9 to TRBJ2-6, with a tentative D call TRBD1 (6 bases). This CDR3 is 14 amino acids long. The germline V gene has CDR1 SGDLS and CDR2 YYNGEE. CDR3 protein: CASSSTLGANGLTF. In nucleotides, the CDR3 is TGTGCCAGCAGCTCCACTCTGGGGGCCAACGGCCTGACTTTC. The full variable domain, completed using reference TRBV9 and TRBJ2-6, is DSGVTQTPKHLITATGQRVTLRCSPRSGDLSVYWYQQSLDQGLQFLIQYYNGEERAKGNILERFSAQQFPDLHSELNLSSLELGDSALYFCASSSTLGANGLTFGAGSRLTVL.

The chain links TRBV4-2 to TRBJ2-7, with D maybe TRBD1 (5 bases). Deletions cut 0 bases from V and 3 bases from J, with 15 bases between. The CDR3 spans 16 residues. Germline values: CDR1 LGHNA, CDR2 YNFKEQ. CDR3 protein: CASSQDYLDIIYEQYF. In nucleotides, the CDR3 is TGTGCCAGCAGCCAAGATTATCTGGACATTATCTACGAGCAGTACTTC.

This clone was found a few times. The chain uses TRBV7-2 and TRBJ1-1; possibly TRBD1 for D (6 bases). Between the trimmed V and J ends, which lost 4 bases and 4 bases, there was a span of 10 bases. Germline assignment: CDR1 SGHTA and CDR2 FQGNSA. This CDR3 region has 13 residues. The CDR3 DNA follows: TGTGCCAGCAGCTATGGGGGGGCCACTGAAGCTTTCTTT. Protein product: CASSYGGATEAFF. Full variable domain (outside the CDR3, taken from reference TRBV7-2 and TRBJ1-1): GAGVSQSPSNKVTEKGKDVELRCDPISGHTALYWYRQSLGQGLEFLIYFQGNSAPDKSGLPSDRFSAERTGGSVSTLTIQRTQQEDSAVYLCASSYGGATEAFFGQGTRLTVV.

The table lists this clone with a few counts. Here the CDR3 reads CASSYDRGITGELFF. In DNA, the CDR3 is TGTGCCAGCAGTTACGACAGGGGGATCACCGGGGAGCTGTTTTTT. The chain recombines TRBV14 with TRBJ2-2; 9 nucleotides align to TRBD1. The ends lost 6 bases at V and 4 bases at J; junction bases unmatched: 6. Germline loops: CDR1 SGHDN, CDR2 FVKESK. The CDR3 runs 15 residues. The full variable domain, with the rest looked up from reference TRBV14 and TRBJ2-2, is EAGVTQFPSHSVIEKGQTVTLRCDPISGHDNLYWYRRVMGKEIKFLLHFVKESKQDESGMPNNRFLAERTGGTYSTLKVQPAELEDSGVYFCASSYDRGITGELFFGEGSRLTVL.

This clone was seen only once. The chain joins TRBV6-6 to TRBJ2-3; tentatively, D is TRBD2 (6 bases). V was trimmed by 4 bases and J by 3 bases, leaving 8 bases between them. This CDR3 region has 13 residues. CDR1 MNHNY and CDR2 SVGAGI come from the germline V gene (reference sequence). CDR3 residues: CASSSAGTDTQYF. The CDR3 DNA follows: TGTGCCAGCAGTTCCGCGGGGACAGATACGCAGTATTTT.

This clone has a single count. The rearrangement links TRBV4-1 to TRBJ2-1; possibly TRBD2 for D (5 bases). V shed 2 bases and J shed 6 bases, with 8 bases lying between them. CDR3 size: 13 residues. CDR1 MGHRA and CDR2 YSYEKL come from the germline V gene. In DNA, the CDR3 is TGCGCCAGCAGCCAACGACGGGGCAATGAGCAGTTCTTC. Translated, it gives CASSQRRGNEQFF.

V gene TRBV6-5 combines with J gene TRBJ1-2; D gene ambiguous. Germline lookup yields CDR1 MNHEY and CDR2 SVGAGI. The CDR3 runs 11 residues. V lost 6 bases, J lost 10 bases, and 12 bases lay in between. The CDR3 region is CASRTGLNYTF. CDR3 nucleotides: TGTGCCAGCAGAACGGGTTTAAACTACACCTTC.